Each of the 24 T cell receptor beta chains below was sequenced from the same sample in a study of vaccination effects on CD4 cells after COVID-19. The repertoire was sequenced with immunoSEQ multiplex PCR; TCRdb's copy has only in-frame clones and lacks some. The data contain about 55,000 clones, roughly 70% of them seen just once; the ten biggest clones take up 18%. The ViraFEST assay expanded antigen-specific CD4+ T cells with viral peptide pools before sequencing. When around 10 days of culture had elapsed, CD4+ T cells were isolated. The vaccine recipients had no prior SARS-CoV-2 infection, with negative nucleocapsid antibodies. Antigens of these TCRs are unknown. Here the sequenced sample was CD4+ T cells from PBMCs cultured with SARS-CoV-2 spike peptides, taken before COVID-19 vaccination. These receptors came from a human donor who received a COVID-19 vaccine.

The V and J genes are TRBV4-1 and TRBJ2-1, with TRBD1 as a possible D gene (5 bases). This CDR3 spans 16 amino acids. V lost 3 bases and J lost 8, with 20 bases in between. Germline V CDR1 and CDR2: MGHRA, YSYEKL. CDR3 region: CASSQGPTPHSDEQFF. CDR3 DNA sequence: TGCGCCAGCAGCCAGGGGCCCACTCCCCACAGCGATGAGCAGTTCTTC.

This clone was found once. The chain joins TRBV5-1 to TRBJ2-7; D unresolved. Germline V lookup: CDR1 SGHRS, CDR2 YFSETQ. There are 16 residues in the CDR3. Deletions cut 1 base from V and 0 bases from J, with 14 bases between. In nucleotides, the CDR3 is TGCGCCAGCAGCTTGAAACTGACCAGAGGCTCCTACGAGCAGTACTTC. Translation: CASSLKLTRGSYEQYF.

The chain uses TRBV6-2 or TRBV6-3 and TRBJ1-2; D remains unclear. V lost 4 bases, J lost 2 bases, and 8 bases lay in between. The CDR3 has 13 amino acids. Germline V gives CDR1 MNHEY, CDR2 SVGEGT. CDR3 sequence reads: CASSSDGNYGYTF. CDR3 nucleotide sequence: TGTGCCAGCAGTTCCGACGGGAACTATGGCTACACCTTC.

This chain connects TRBV2 to TRBJ1-6; no clear D gene. The CDR3 contains 13 residues. In germline, CDR1 is SNHLY, CDR2 FYNNEI. Deletions cut 1 base from V and 10 bases from J, with 8 bases between. CDR3 nucleotide sequence: TGTGCCAGCAGTGAAGGGAGAGGGTCACCCCTCCACTTT. It is translated as CASSEGRGSPLHF.

The rearrangement links TRBV2 to TRBJ1-5; D call uncertain. The germline CDR1 and CDR2 sequences are SNHLY and FYNNEI. V lost 2 bases and J lost 4, with 12 bases in between. This CDR3 is built from 15 residues. CDR3 coding DNA: TGTGCCAGCAGTGAAATGGGCACCTATAATCAGCCCCAGCATTTT. Translating gives CASSEMGTYNQPQHF.

This rearrangement joins TRBV4-3 to TRBJ1-2; a possible D gene is TRBD1 (5 bases). This CDR3 is 14 amino acids long. Germline V gives CDR1 LGHNA, CDR2 YSLEER. V lost 0 bases to trimming and J lost 8 bases, with 13 bases between them. The CDR3 region has the DNA TGCGCCAGCAGCCAAGATCGGGGACTTAAAGGCTACACCTTC. It specifies CASSQDRGLKGYTF.

This chain links TRBV28 with TRBJ1-6; no definite D call. Trimming stripped 8 bases from V and 0 bases from J, with 23 bases between. This CDR3 is 19 amino acids long. The germline CDR1 and CDR2 sequences are MDHEN and SYDVKM. The CDR3 protein is CASGRGSWGYGSYNSPLHF. The DNA for the CDR3 is TGTGCCAGCGGCCGAGGGAGTTGGGGTTATGGCTCCTATAATTCACCCCTCCACTTT.

The rearrangement joins TRBV6-2 or TRBV6-3 to TRBJ1-2; D gene unclear. Trimming removed 0 bases from V and 8 bases from J, with 7 bases in between. Germline V gene data show CDR1 as MNHEY and CDR2 as SVGEGT. The CDR3 extends over 12 amino acids. The CDR3 reads CASSYSSGGYTF. CDR3 bases: TGTGCCAGCAGTTACTCGAGCGGAGGCTACACCTTC.

V and J are TRBV2 and TRBJ1-2, with D uncertain. There are 13 residues in the CDR3. Germline values: CDR1 SNHLY, CDR2 FYNNEI. V gave up 7 bases and J gave up 6 bases, with 15 bases separating them. As DNA, the CDR3 is TGTGCCAGCACCCCACGATGGGCTGATGGCTACACCTTC. It yields the protein CASTPRWADGYTF.

The chain joins TRBV30 to TRBJ2-2; D is unresolved. Trimming cost V 0 bases and J 4 bases, with 15 bases left between them. This CDR3 is 16 amino acids long. The germline gives CDR1 GTSNPN, CDR2 SVGIG (reference sequence). CDR3 bases: TGTGCCTGGAGTGTTTACCGAGGTCGCACCACCGGGGAGCTGTTTTTT. It encodes CAWSVYRGRTTGELFF.

This clone showed up just a few times. The chain combines TRBV27 with TRBJ2-1; 16 positions match TRBD2. Germline CDR1 is MNHEY and CDR2 is SMNVEV (reference sequence). The CDR3 runs to 18 residues. V was pared by 5 bases and J by 0 bases, with 4 bases of the junction left unmatched. In DNA, the CDR3 is TGTGCCAGCAGTCCGGGACTAGCGGGAGGGCGCTCCTACAATGAGCAGTTCTTC. It codes for CASSPGLAGGRSYNEQFF.

J is TRBJ2-2 and V is TRBV18; TRBD1 aligns across 8 bases. CDR1 is KGHSH, CDR2 LQKENI, per germline. The ends lost 10 bases at V and 5 bases at J; junction bases unmatched: 9. The CDR3 spans 14 residues. The CDR3 DNA reads as TGTGCCACCACCGGGGACAGGCAAACCGGGGAGCTGTTTTTT. This encodes CATTGDRQTGELFF.

V usage is TRBV6-6 and J usage is TRBJ2-6; D not certain. CDR1 is MNHNY and CDR2 is SVGAGI in the germline V gene (reference sequence). The germline V and J ends were trimmed by 6 bases and 0 bases, with 6 bases remaining between them. The CDR3 contains 14 residues. CDR3 amino acids: CASRYTSGANVLTF. CDR3 nucleotide sequence: TGTGCCAGCAGATATACCTCTGGGGCCAACGTCCTGACTTTC.

This sequence joins TRBV7-2 and TRBJ2-7; a possible D gene is TRBD2 (6 bases). Trimming removed 0 bases from V and 3 bases from J, with 15 bases in between. Germline V gene lookup returns CDR1 SGHTA and CDR2 FQGNSA. The CDR3 is 16 residues long. The CDR3 is CASSLADWGVVYEQYF. The CDR3 region has the DNA TGTGCCAGCAGCTTAGCTGATTGGGGGGTCGTCTACGAGCAGTACTTC.

The V and J genes are TRBV25-1 and TRBJ1-6; 10 bases agree with TRBD1. The CDR3 is made up of 15 amino acids. CDR1 is MGHDK, CDR2 SYGVNS, per germline. The V segment lost 2 bases and the J segment 7 bases; nucleotides outside the gene matches: 2. The chain's CDR3 is CASSEADRGNSPLHF. DNA of the CDR3: TGTGCCAGCAGTGAAGCGGACAGGGGGAATTCACCCCTCCACTTT.

This clone was picked up a small number of times. This chain connects TRBV28 to TRBJ1-1, with D perhaps TRBD1 (6 bases). This CDR3 contains 14 residues. With 1 base removed from V and 6 bases from J, the gap between germline ends came to 12 bases. Germline CDR1 is MDHEN and CDR2 is SYDVKM. Here the CDR3 DNA reads TGTGCCAGCAGTTTATACCTACAGGGACCTGAAGCTTTCTTT. It yields the protein CASSLYLQGPEAFF.

In its sample, this clone was seen once. This chain links TRBV29-1 with TRBJ1-1; D uncertain. Trimming took 4 bases from V and 3 from J, leaving 3 bases between them. This CDR3 is 10 amino acids long. In germline, CDR1 is SQVTM, CDR2 ANQGSEA. The chain's CDR3 is CSVAHTEAFF. The CDR3 DNA is TGCAGCGTTGCGCACACTGAAGCTTTCTTT.

The chain recombines TRBV28 with TRBJ1-2; 8 bases agree with TRBD1. Germline V gene sequence: CDR1 MDHEN, CDR2 SYDVKM. V lost 2 bases to trimming and J lost 3 bases; unmatched junction nucleotides: 8. The CDR3 length is 16 residues. CDR3 bases: TGTGCCAGCAGTTTAACCCCAGGGGGCTCTGACTATGGCTACACCTTC. This gives the protein CASSLTPGGSDYGYTF.

The gene calls are TRBV5-1 and TRBJ2-3; 10 bases fit TRBD2. This CDR3 region has 15 residues. The J segment lost 2 bases and the V segment lost 2 bases, leaving 2 bases of the junction unmatched. The germline gives CDR1 SGHRS, CDR2 YFSETQ. CDR3 DNA sequence: TGCGCCAGCAGCTTCCTAGCGGGGGACACAGATACGCAGTATTTT. Its protein is CASSFLAGDTDTQYF.

The chain has TRBV7-2 and TRBJ1-2, with D uncertain. Germline values: CDR1 SGHTA, CDR2 FQGNSA. V was trimmed by 6 bases and J by 0 bases, leaving 5 bases between them. This CDR3 has 12 residues. The CDR3 DNA sequence: TGTGCCAGCAGGGGAGCTAACTATGGCTACACCTTC. Protein product: CASRGANYGYTF.

The chain carries TRBV7-8 and TRBJ2-1; 8 bases fit TRBD1. The V gene's germline CDR1 is SGHVS and CDR2 FQNEAQ. With V trimmed by 5 bases and J by 2 bases, 5 bases remained unmatched. This CDR3 is 15 amino acids long. CDR3 residues: CASSRTGQTYNEQFF. Here the CDR3 DNA reads TGTGCCAGCAGCCGGACAGGGCAAACCTACAATGAGCAGTTCTTC. Full variable domain (rest looked up from reference TRBV7-8 and TRBJ2-1): GAGVSQSPRYKVAKRGQDVALRCDPISGHVSLFWYQQALGQGPEFLTYFQNEAQLDKSGLPSDRFFAERPEGSVSTLKIQRTQQEDSAVYLCASSRTGQTYNEQFFGPGTRLTVL.

This chain uses TRBV4-1 with TRBJ1-4; 7 nucleotides agree with TRBD1. Germline CDR1 MGHRA, CDR2 YSYEKL. The V and J ends lost 6 bases and 4 bases, in that order; junction bases with no gene match: 11. The CDR3 runs 16 residues. The CDR3 protein is CASRQIRGQHNEKLFF. CDR3 DNA: TGCGCCAGCAGACAGATTCGGGGACAGCATAATGAAAAACTGTTTTTT.

Only one count was recorded for this clone. This chain connects TRBV5-8 to TRBJ2-5; D is uncertain. V shed 0 bases and J shed 3 bases, with 12 bases lying between them. The CDR3 consists of 15 residues. CDR1 and CDR2 from the germline V gene are SGHTS and YDEGEE. The CDR3 nucleotides are TGTGCCAGCAGCTTGGCCGGCCTAGTTAAAGAGACCCAGTACTTC. It yields the protein CASSLAGLVKETQYF.

V and J are TRBV28 and TRBJ1-6; 7 positions agree with TRBD1. V was pared by 2 bases and J by 4 bases, with 2 bases of the junction left unmatched. The CDR3 spans 15 residues. CDR1 and CDR2 from the germline V gene are MDHEN and SYDVKM. CDR3 sequence (DNA): TGTGCCAGCAGTTTACCGGGACAGTATAATTCACCCCTCCACTTT. Translation gives CASSLPGQYNSPLHF.